This T cell receptor beta chain was identified in a study of response to subunit inactivated influenza vaccine. CDR1 DFQATT and CDR2 SNEGSKA come from the germline V gene (reference sequence). This CDR3 is built from 13 residues. V was cut by 3 bases and J by 3 bases, with 9 bases left in between. TCRdb re-analysed the RT-PCR reads in MiXCR, keeping a single row per CDR3 protein. This sample has about half a million distinct CDR3 sequences, with over 25% found just once. The specimen comprised CD4+ T cells sorted from PBMCs, sampled about 5 days after vaccination. V is TRBV20-1 and J is TRBJ1-5; no definite D call. This TCR derives from a man aged 45-65 years who received an inactivated influenza vaccine. The CDR3 spells CSASGRFNQPQHF. In nucleotides, the CDR3 is TGCAGTGCTAGTGGGAGGTTCAATCAGCCCCAGCATTTT.